This is a list of T cell receptor beta chains from one sample in a study of blood T cell repertoires in COVID-19. Assay: immunoSEQ multiplex PCR; the TCRdb copy retains only in-frame clones and omits some. The table records 210,000 or so clones, less than 90% of them present only once. Sequencing used peripheral blood. The receptors derive from a human donor in a cohort sampled during active COVID-19. The conserved cysteine and the conserved F or W are not part of the CDR3 here. Fields, in order: V gene, D gene, CDR3 protein. D genes are given only for firm matches.

TRBV11-2 | TRBD2 | ASSPTSGSTDTQY
TRBV6-1 | NA | ASSDMSIGYDQPQH
TRBV5-1 | TRBD1 | ASSLAHGRTGARYNEQF
TRBV6-5 | NA | ASTKDGNNQPQH
TRBV30 | TRBD2 | AWSWGTRNYNEQF
TRBV7-3 | TRBD1 | ATPGGDRVNQATDTQY
TRBV4-2 | TRBD1 | ASSPNRGSNQPQH
TRBV6-6 | NA | ASSPTARGNQPQH
TRBV6-5 | TRBD1 | ASKTGFSPNEKLF
TRBV6-6 | TRBD2 | ASSYWRGRQQETQY
TRBV11-3 | NA | ASSLGAGTQETQY
TRBV10-2 | TRBD1 | ASTAGTGFSFRYTEAF
TRBV4-1 | TRBD2 | ASSTSSGTSGDTQY
TRBV5-1 | NA | ASSHQGYGAF
TRBV5-1 | TRBD1 | ASSFEDRPGSQY
TRBV19 | TRBD1 | ASSIARGPGELF
TRBV6-6 | TRBD2 | ASRSSTAGVNEQY
TRBV6-5 | NA | ASIAPFNTEAF
TRBV11-2 | NA | ASSLGQVGNTIY
TRBV7-2 | TRBD1 | ASALTGPGELF
TRBV9 | NA | ASSPNLIRGLLSGANVLT
TRBV19 | TRBD1 | ATSTGVPGYT
TRBV2 | NA | ASSAGRETQY
TRBV20-1 | NA | SASRAINTGREQF
TRBV19 | NA | ASSGSRGNNSPLH
TRBV11-2 | NA | ASSLDGDSLYGYT
TRBV7-9 | TRBD1 | ASSVQGVGNTIY
TRBV5-1 | TRBD1 | ASSLGQGSEKLF
TRBV28 | NA | ASRGGANQPQH
TRBV6-5 | TRBD2 | ASSSPAGVDSYEQY
TRBV4-1 | NA | ASSPGLAGFYEQF
TRBV2 | NA | ASSGRQGTNNEQF
TRBV28 | NA | ASSFRQVPNSPLH
TRBV7-9 | NA | ASSPTGFGNEQF
TRBV18 | TRBD1 | ASSPGQDYGYT
TRBV30 | NA | AWSPQGMVANVLT
TRBV19 | NA | ASSEVSREKLF
TRBV5-1 | NA | ASRGSENYGYT
TRBV6-6 | NA | ASSYGQLAKNIQY
TRBV9 | NA | ASSVLTSTDTQY
TRBV24-1 | TRBD2 | ATSDFFSGGNNEQF
TRBV6-1 | NA | ASSEQGWETQY
TRBV27 | NA | ASSFPTQTRGRQPQH
TRBV6-5 | TRBD1 | ASSTTGHGYT
TRBV2 | NA | ASSVLGGWTQY